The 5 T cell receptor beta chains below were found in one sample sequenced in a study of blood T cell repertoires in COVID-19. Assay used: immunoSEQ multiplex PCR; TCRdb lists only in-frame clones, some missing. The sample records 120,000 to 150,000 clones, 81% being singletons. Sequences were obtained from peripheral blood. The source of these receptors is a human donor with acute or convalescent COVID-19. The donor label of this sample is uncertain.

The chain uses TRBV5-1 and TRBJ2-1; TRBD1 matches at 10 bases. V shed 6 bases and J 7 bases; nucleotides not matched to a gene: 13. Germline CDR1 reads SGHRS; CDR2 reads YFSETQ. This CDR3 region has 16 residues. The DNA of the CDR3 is TGCGCCAGCACCCATTCCGGGACAGGGGCGGGTAATGAGCAGTTCTTC. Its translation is CASTHSGTGAGNEQFF.

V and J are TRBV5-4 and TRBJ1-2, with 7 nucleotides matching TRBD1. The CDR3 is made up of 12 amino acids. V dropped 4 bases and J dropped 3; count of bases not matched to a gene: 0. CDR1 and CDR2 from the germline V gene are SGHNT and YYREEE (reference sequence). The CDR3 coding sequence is TGTGCCAGCAGCCAGGGGGACTATGGCTACACCTTC. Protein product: CASSQGDYGYTF.

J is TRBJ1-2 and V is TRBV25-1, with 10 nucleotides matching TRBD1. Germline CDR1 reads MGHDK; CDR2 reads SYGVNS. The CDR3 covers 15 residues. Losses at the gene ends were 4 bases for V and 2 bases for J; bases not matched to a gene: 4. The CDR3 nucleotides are TGTGCCAGCAGTGGGGGGACAGGGGCAAACTATGGCTACACCTTC. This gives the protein CASSGGTGANYGYTF.

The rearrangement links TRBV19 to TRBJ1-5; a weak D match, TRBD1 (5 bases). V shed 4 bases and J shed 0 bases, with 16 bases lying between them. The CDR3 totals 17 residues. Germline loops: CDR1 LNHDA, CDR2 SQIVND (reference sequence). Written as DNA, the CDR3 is TGTGCCAGTAGTACTGGGGCAGGTGTCCTTAGCAATCAGCCCCAGCATTTT. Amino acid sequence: CASSTGAGVLSNQPQHF. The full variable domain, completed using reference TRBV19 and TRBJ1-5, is DGGITQSPKYLFRKEGQNVTLSCEQNLNHDAMYWYRQDPGQGLRLIYYSQIVNDFQKGDIAEGYSVSREKKESFPLTVTSAQKNPTAFYLCASSTGAGVLSNQPQHFGDGTRLSIL.

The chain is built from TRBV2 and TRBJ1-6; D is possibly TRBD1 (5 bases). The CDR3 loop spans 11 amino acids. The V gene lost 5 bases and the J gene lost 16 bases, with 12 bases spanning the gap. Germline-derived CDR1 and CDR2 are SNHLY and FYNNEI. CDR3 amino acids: CASSSGVRLHF. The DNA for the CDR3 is TGTGCCAGCAGTTCGGGGGTCCGACTCCACTTT. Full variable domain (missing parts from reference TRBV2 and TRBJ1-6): EPEVTQTPSHQVTQMGQEVILRCVPISNHLYFYWYRQILGQKVEFLVSFYNNEISEKSEIFDDQFSVERPDGSNFTLKIRSTKLEDSAMYFCASSSGVRLHFGNGTRLTVT.